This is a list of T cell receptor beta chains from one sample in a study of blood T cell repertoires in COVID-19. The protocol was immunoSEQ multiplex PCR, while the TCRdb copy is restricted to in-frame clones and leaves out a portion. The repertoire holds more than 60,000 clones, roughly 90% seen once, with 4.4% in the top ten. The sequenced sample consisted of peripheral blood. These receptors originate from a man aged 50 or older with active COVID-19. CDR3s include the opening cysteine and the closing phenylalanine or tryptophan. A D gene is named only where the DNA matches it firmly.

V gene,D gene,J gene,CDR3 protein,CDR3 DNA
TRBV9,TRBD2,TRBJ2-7,CASSVERRMTKRDNRNSYEQYF,TGTGCCAGCAGCGTAGAGCGGCGGATGACTAAGCGGGATAACAGAAACTCCTACGAGCAGTACTTC
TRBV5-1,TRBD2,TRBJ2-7,CASSSSGGLDEQYF,TGCGCCAGCAGCTCTAGCGGGGGGCTGGACGAGCAGTACTTC
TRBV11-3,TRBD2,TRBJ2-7,CASSSPGGAYEQYF,TGTGCCAGCAGCTCCCCCGGGGGGGCGTACGAGCAGTACTTC
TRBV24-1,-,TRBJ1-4,CATSEGQQGGEKLFF,TGTGCCACCAGTGAAGGACAACAGGGAGGGGAAAAACTGTTTTTT
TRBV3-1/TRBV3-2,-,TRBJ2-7,CASTIFSYEQYF,TGTGCCAGCACCATTTTCTCCTACGAGCAGTACTTC
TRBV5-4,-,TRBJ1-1,CASSPNPTVRNTEAFF,TGTGCCAGCAGCCCAAACCCGACTGTAAGGAACACTGAAGCTTTCTTT
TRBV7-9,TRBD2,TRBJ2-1,CASSLEGGLAHEQFF,TGTGCCAGCAGCTTAGAAGGGGGACTAGCCCATGAGCAGTTCTTC
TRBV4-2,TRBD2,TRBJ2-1,CASSQVAGLAPHNEQFF,TGTGCCAGCAGCCAAGTAGCGGGACTAGCGCCCCACAATGAGCAGTTCTTC
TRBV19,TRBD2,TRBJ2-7,CASSHHLERGTYEQYF,TGTGCCAGTAGCCATCATTTAGAGCGGGGAACCTACGAGCAGTACTTC
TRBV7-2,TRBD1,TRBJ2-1,CASSFDRGPHNEQFF,TGTGCCAGCAGCTTCGACAGGGGGCCCCACAATGAGCAGTTCTTC
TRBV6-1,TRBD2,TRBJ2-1,CASSAPLASGSQEQFF,TGTGCCAGCAGTGCCCCCCTCGCTAGCGGGAGTCAGGAGCAGTTCTTC
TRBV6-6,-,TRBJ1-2,CASKANRTAYGYTF,TGTGCCAGCAAGGCGAATAGGACAGCATATGGCTACACCTTC
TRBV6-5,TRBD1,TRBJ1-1,CASTLGQGTEAFF,TGTGCCAGCACCTTAGGACAGGGGACTGAAGCTTTCTTT